These T cell receptor beta chains were read from a single sample in a study of spatial heterogeneity in lung cancer. A single record per CDR3 protein comes from TCRdb applying MiXCR to the 5' RACE reads. The profile shows under 35,000 distinct CDR3 sequences, almost 5.5% of them singletons. The starting material was PBMCs, obtained at follow-up. These receptors were taken from a female donor with early-stage non-small cell lung cancer. CDR3s include the opening cysteine and the closing phenylalanine or tryptophan. Fields, in order: D gene, J gene, clone size, V gene, CDR3 protein, CDR3 DNA. A D gene is named only where the DNA matches it firmly. Clone sizes are given selectively: once, few, many, or a class where the clone is expanded.

d_call: .
j_call: TRBJ2-7
clone_size: many
v_call: TRBV20-1
cdr3_aa: CSASGGKGYEQYF
cdr3_nt: TGCAGTGCTAGTGGTGGGAAGGGCTACGAGCAGTACTTC

d_call: TRBD1
j_call: TRBJ1-6
clone_size: many
v_call: TRBV11-1
cdr3_aa: CASSLGTGNSPLHF
cdr3_nt: TGTGCCAGCAGCTTGGGGACAGGGAATTCACCCCTCCACTTT

d_call: TRBD2
j_call: TRBJ2-7
clone_size: few
v_call: TRBV4-2
cdr3_aa: CASSGNAGGSYEQYF
cdr3_nt: TGTGCCAGCAGCGGTAATGCGGGAGGGTCCTACGAGCAGTACTTC

d_call: .
j_call: TRBJ2-5
clone_size: many
v_call: TRBV9
cdr3_aa: CASSLNLNRTQETQYF
cdr3_nt: TGTGCCAGCTCTTTAAACCTTAACAGGACTCAAGAGACCCAGTACTTC

d_call: .
j_call: TRBJ2-1
clone_size: many
v_call: TRBV28
cdr3_aa: CASSLRSRIDEQFF
cdr3_nt: TGTGCCAGCAGTTTACGCTCCCGGATAGATGAGCAGTTCTTC

d_call: TRBD2
j_call: TRBJ2-1
clone_size: many
v_call: TRBV20-1
cdr3_aa: CSARGRGGRLGEQFF
cdr3_nt: TGCAGTGCTAGAGGGCGGGGGGGCCGTCTTGGTGAGCAGTTCTTC

d_call: TRBD1
j_call: TRBJ2-1
clone_size: many
v_call: TRBV19
cdr3_aa: CASSILHRGKYNEQFF
cdr3_nt: TGTGCCAGTAGTATTCTGCACAGGGGGAAGTACAATGAGCAGTTCTTC

d_call: .
j_call: TRBJ2-2
clone_size: medium-sized
v_call: TRBV28
cdr3_aa: CASSFGPGELFF
cdr3_nt: TGTGCCAGCAGTTTTGGGCCCGGGGAGCTGTTTTTT

d_call: .
j_call: TRBJ1-1
clone_size: many
v_call: TRBV29-1
cdr3_aa: CSAKQGSRATEAFF
cdr3_nt: TGCAGCGCTAAACAGGGCAGTAGGGCCACTGAAGCTTTCTTT

d_call: TRBD2
j_call: TRBJ2-3
clone_size: many
v_call: TRBV12-5
cdr3_aa: CASGFAGGGTDTQYF
cdr3_nt: TGTGCTAGTGGTTTCGCGGGAGGAGGGACAGATACGCAGTATTTT

d_call: TRBD2
j_call: TRBJ2-1
clone_size: many
v_call: TRBV5-1
cdr3_aa: CASSLVASGTLQGEQFF
cdr3_nt: TGCGCCAGCAGCTTGGTGGCTAGCGGGACCCTACAAGGGGAGCAGTTCTTC

d_call: TRBD2
j_call: TRBJ2-1
clone_size: few
v_call: TRBV3-1
cdr3_aa: CASSQAGGLGDNEQFF
cdr3_nt: TGTGCCAGCAGCCAAGCGGGGGGGCTTGGGGACAATGAGCAGTTCTTC

d_call: .
j_call: TRBJ1-2
clone_size: many
v_call: TRBV7-2
cdr3_aa: CASRPGGLNYGYTF
cdr3_nt: TGTGCCAGCAGGCCGGGGGGCCTCAACTATGGCTACACCTTC

d_call: .
j_call: TRBJ2-3
clone_size: .
v_call: TRBV7-2
cdr3_aa: CASSLEPNTDTQYF
cdr3_nt: TGTGCCAGCAGCTTAGAGCCCAACACAGATACGCAGTATTTT

d_call: .
j_call: TRBJ2-2
clone_size: many
v_call: TRBV20-1
cdr3_aa: CSASHGNTGELFF
cdr3_nt: TGCAGTGCTAGTCACGGCAACACCGGGGAGCTGTTTTTT

d_call: TRBD2
j_call: TRBJ2-7
clone_size: many
v_call: TRBV7-2
cdr3_aa: CASSEGTRRDEQYF
cdr3_nt: TGTGCCAGCAGCGAAGGGACTAGACGGGACGAGCAGTACTTC

d_call: TRBD1
j_call: TRBJ1-1
clone_size: many
v_call: TRBV6-6
cdr3_aa: CASSYSQGTGSAFF
cdr3_nt: TGTGCCAGCAGTTACTCGCAGGGGACAGGGTCTGCTTTCTTT

d_call: TRBD2
j_call: TRBJ2-2
clone_size: many
v_call: TRBV27
cdr3_aa: CASNGRTGELFF
cdr3_nt: TGTGCCAGCAACGGGAGGACCGGGGAGCTGTTTTTT

d_call: .
j_call: TRBJ2-3
clone_size: .
v_call: TRBV9
cdr3_aa: CASSDLEGYTDTQYF
cdr3_nt: TGTGCCAGCAGCGATCTAGAGGGGTACACAGATACGCAGTATTTT

d_call: TRBD1
j_call: TRBJ2-3
clone_size: many
v_call: TRBV29-1
cdr3_aa: CSGKDRGRTDTQYF
cdr3_nt: TGCAGCGGGAAGGACAGGGGGCGGACAGATACGCAGTATTTT

d_call: TRBD2
j_call: TRBJ2-2
clone_size: many
v_call: TRBV11-2
cdr3_aa: CASSLGGLAGGSTGELFF
cdr3_nt: TGTGCCAGCAGCTTAGGAGGTCTAGCGGGGGGATCCACCGGGGAGCTGTTTTTT

d_call: .
j_call: TRBJ2-7
clone_size: few
v_call: TRBV5-6
cdr3_aa: CASSFRGTAYEQYF
cdr3_nt: TGTGCCAGCAGCTTCAGGGGCACGGCCTACGAGCAGTACTTC

d_call: .
j_call: TRBJ2-2
clone_size: .
v_call: TRBV24-1
cdr3_aa: CATSDPSGAGTGELFF
cdr3_nt: TGTGCCACCAGTGATCCCTCCGGGGCAGGGACCGGGGAGCTGTTTTTT

d_call: .
j_call: TRBJ1-2
clone_size: many
v_call: TRBV4-3
cdr3_aa: CASSQGFGAPNYGYTF
cdr3_nt: TGCGCCAGCAGCCAAGGCTTCGGGGCGCCTAACTATGGCTACACCTTC

d_call: .
j_call: TRBJ2-2
clone_size: few
v_call: TRBV7-4
cdr3_aa: CASSPRQDGELFF
cdr3_nt: TGTGCCAGCAGCCCGAGACAGGACGGGGAGCTGTTTTTT

d_call: .
j_call: TRBJ2-2
clone_size: many
v_call: TRBV11-2
cdr3_aa: CASSLEGFPGGELFF
cdr3_nt: TGTGCCAGCAGCTTAGAGGGCTTCCCCGGGGGGGAGCTGTTTTTT

d_call: .
j_call: TRBJ2-7
clone_size: many
v_call: TRBV30
cdr3_aa: CAWSESAYEQYF
cdr3_nt: TGTGCCTGGAGCGAGTCGGCCTACGAGCAGTACTTC

d_call: .
j_call: TRBJ2-5
clone_size: many
v_call: TRBV3-1
cdr3_aa: CASSRRTVEETQYF
cdr3_nt: TGTGCCAGCAGCCGTCGGACAGTCGAAGAGACCCAGTACTTC

d_call: .
j_call: TRBJ2-7
clone_size: .
v_call: TRBV6-2/TRBV6-3
cdr3_aa: CASSYSDRTVTYEQYF
cdr3_nt: TGTGCCAGCAGTTACTCAGACAGGACAGTTACCTACGAGCAGTACTTC

d_call: TRBD1
j_call: TRBJ1-1
clone_size: many
v_call: TRBV5-1
cdr3_aa: CASRPGTGPTNNTEAFF
cdr3_nt: TGCGCCAGCAGACCCGGGACAGGGCCTACGAATAACACTGAAGCTTTCTTT

d_call: .
j_call: TRBJ2-2
clone_size: .
v_call: TRBV6-5
cdr3_aa: CASRGGAGELFF
cdr3_nt: TGTGCCAGCAGAGGAGGGGCCGGGGAGCTGTTTTTT

d_call: .
j_call: TRBJ1-1
clone_size: many
v_call: TRBV28
cdr3_aa: CASSLGGVGAREAFF
cdr3_nt: TGTGCCAGCAGTTTGGGGGGGGTCGGCGCCCGTGAAGCTTTCTTT

d_call: .
j_call: TRBJ2-3
clone_size: .
v_call: TRBV7-3
cdr3_aa: CASSVTASTDTQYF
cdr3_nt: TGTGCCAGCAGCGTAACAGCTAGCACAGATACGCAGTATTTT

d_call: .
j_call: TRBJ2-7
clone_size: many
v_call: TRBV20-1
cdr3_aa: CSAPRGSSYEQYF
cdr3_nt: TGCAGTGCTCCACGTGGGAGCTCCTACGAGCAGTACTTC

d_call: TRBD2
j_call: TRBJ2-5
clone_size: many
v_call: TRBV5-4
cdr3_aa: CASRGVLAGEETQYF
cdr3_nt: TGTGCCAGCAGGGGTGTACTAGCGGGAGAAGAGACCCAGTACTTC

d_call: .
j_call: TRBJ2-7
clone_size: .
v_call: TRBV21-1
cdr3_aa: CASSNKARGDRGPYEQYF
cdr3_nt: TGTGCCAGCAGCAATAAAGCGAGGGGGGACAGGGGGCCCTACGAGCAGTACTTC

d_call: .
j_call: TRBJ2-5
clone_size: many
v_call: TRBV5-1
cdr3_aa: CASSLNARGGETQYF
cdr3_nt: TGCGCCAGCAGCTTGAACGCGAGGGGTGGGGAGACCCAGTACTTC

d_call: .
j_call: TRBJ1-1
clone_size: medium-sized
v_call: TRBV27
cdr3_aa: CASSFSTGSTEAFF
cdr3_nt: TGTGCCAGCAGTTTCTCGACAGGAAGTACTGAAGCTTTCTTT

d_call: TRBD1
j_call: TRBJ1-6
clone_size: .
v_call: TRBV2
cdr3_aa: CASSVGTGGNSPLHF
cdr3_nt: TGTGCCAGCAGTGTCGGGACAGGGGGTAATTCACCCCTCCACTTT

d_call: TRBD1
j_call: TRBJ2-3
clone_size: many
v_call: TRBV6-5
cdr3_aa: CASSYQTGGRGDTQYF
cdr3_nt: TGTGCCAGCAGTTACCAGACAGGGGGCCGGGGAGATACGCAGTATTTT

d_call: TRBD2
j_call: TRBJ2-1
clone_size: .
v_call: TRBV7-8
cdr3_aa: CASSLNRGAGGPYNEQFF
cdr3_nt: TGTGCCAGCAGCTTAAATCGTGGGGCGGGAGGGCCCTACAATGAGCAGTTCTTC

d_call: TRBD2
j_call: TRBJ2-7
clone_size: many
v_call: TRBV20-1
cdr3_aa: CSAYRTSGGRLGGYEQYF
cdr3_nt: TGCAGTGCTTATAGGACTAGCGGGGGAAGGTTGGGTGGCTATGAGCAGTACTTC

d_call: TRBD1
j_call: TRBJ1-1
clone_size: many
v_call: TRBV3-1
cdr3_aa: CASSVQGALNTEAFF
cdr3_nt: TGTGCCAGCAGCGTCCAGGGGGCGCTGAACACTGAAGCTTTCTTT

d_call: .
j_call: TRBJ2-7
clone_size: many
v_call: TRBV7-9
cdr3_aa: CASSLDYYEQYF
cdr3_nt: TGTGCCAGCAGCTTGGACTACTACGAGCAGTACTTC

d_call: TRBD1
j_call: TRBJ2-7
clone_size: many
v_call: TRBV6-1
cdr3_aa: CASNAGGNTYEQYF
cdr3_nt: TGTGCCAGCAATGCAGGGGGTAATACGTACGAGCAGTACTTC

d_call: TRBD2
j_call: TRBJ2-3
clone_size: many
v_call: TRBV11-2
cdr3_aa: CASSLLAGVESQYF
cdr3_nt: TGTGCCAGCAGCCTTCTAGCGGGGGTAGAATCGCAGTATTTT

d_call: TRBD2
j_call: TRBJ2-2
clone_size: many
v_call: TRBV3-1
cdr3_aa: CASRPTSGRAGELFF
cdr3_nt: TGTGCCAGCAGACCCACTAGCGGGAGGGCCGGGGAGCTGTTTTTT

d_call: .
j_call: TRBJ1-5
clone_size: many
v_call: TRBV2
cdr3_aa: CASRAGREGNQPQHF
cdr3_nt: TGTGCCAGCAGAGCGGGACGGGAGGGCAATCAGCCCCAGCATTTT

d_call: TRBD1
j_call: TRBJ2-3
clone_size: many
v_call: TRBV9
cdr3_aa: CASSARTGADTQYF
cdr3_nt: TGTGCCAGCAGCGCCAGGACAGGGGCAGATACGCAGTATTTT